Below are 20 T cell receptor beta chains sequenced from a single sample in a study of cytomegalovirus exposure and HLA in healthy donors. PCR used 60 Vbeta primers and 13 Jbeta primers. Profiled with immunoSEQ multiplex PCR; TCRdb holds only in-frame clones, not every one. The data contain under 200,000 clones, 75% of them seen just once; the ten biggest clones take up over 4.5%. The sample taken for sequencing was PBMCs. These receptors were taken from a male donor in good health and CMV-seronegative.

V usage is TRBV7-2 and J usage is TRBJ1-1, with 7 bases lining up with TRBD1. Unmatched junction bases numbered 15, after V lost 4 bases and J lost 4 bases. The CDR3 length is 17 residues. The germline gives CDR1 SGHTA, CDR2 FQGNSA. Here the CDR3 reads CASSSRLQGMRGTEAFF. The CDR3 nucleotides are TGTGCCAGCAGCTCTCGGTTACAGGGGATGCGGGGCACTGAAGCTTTCTTT.

The CDR3 DNA is TGCGCCAGCAGTGACACAGATAGCAATCAGCCCCAGCATTTT. Its protein is CASSDTDSNQPQHF. This sequence joins TRBV10-2 and TRBJ1-5, with D uncertain. This CDR3 spans 14 amino acids. V lost 3 bases, J lost 0 bases, and 6 bases lay in between. Germline-derived CDR1 and CDR2 are WSHSY and SAAADI.

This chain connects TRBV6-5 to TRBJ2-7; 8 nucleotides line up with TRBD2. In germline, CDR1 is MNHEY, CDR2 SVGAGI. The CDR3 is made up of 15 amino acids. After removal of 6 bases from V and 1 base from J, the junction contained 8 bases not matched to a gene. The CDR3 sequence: CASSDGTSLSYEQYF. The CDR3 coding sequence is TGTGCCAGCAGCGATGGGACTAGTCTGTCCTACGAGCAGTACTTC.

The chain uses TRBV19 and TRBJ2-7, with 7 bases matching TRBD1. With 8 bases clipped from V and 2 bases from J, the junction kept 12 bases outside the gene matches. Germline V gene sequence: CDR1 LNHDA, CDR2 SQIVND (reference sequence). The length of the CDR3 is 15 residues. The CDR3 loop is CASAETGPRPYEQYF. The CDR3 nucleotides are TGTGCCAGTGCTGAGACAGGGCCGAGACCCTACGAGCAGTACTTC.

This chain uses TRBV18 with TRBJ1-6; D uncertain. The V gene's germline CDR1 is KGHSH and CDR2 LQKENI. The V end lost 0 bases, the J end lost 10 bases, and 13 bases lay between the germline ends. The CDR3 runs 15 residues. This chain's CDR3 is CASSPPGTPGSPLHF. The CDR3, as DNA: TGTGCCAGCTCACCACCGGGAACCCCGGGGTCACCCCTCCACTTT.

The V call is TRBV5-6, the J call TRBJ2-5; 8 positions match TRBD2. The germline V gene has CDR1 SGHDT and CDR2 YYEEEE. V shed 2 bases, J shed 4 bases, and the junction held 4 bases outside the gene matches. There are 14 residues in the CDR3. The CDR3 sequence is CASSFGGARETQYF. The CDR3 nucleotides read TGTGCCAGCAGCTTCGGGGGGGCCAGAGAGACCCAGTACTTC.

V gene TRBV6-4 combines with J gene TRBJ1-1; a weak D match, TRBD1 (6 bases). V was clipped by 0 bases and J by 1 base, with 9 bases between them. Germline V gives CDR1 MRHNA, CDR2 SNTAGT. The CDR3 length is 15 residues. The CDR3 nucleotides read TGTGCCAGCAGTGACTCCTCACAGGGGAACACTGAAGCTTTCTTT. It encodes CASSDSSQGNTEAFF.

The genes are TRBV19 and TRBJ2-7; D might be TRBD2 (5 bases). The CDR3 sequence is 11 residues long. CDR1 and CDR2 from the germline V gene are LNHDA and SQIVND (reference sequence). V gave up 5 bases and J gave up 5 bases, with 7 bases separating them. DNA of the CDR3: TGTGCCAGTAGTTGGGGAGACGAGCAGTACTTC. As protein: CASSWGDEQYF.

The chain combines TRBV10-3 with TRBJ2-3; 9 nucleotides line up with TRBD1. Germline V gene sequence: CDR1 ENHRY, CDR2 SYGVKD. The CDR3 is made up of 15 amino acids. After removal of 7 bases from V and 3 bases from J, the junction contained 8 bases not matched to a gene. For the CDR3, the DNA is TGTGCCATCAAGGACTGGGACAGGGAGACAGATACGCAGTATTTT. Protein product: CAIKDWDRETDTQYF.

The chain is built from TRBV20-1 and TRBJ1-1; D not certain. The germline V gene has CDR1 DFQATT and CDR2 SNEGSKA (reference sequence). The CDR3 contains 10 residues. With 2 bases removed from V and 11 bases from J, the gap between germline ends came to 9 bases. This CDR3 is CSARWARAFF. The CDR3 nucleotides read TGCAGTGCTAGATGGGCAAGGGCTTTCTTT.

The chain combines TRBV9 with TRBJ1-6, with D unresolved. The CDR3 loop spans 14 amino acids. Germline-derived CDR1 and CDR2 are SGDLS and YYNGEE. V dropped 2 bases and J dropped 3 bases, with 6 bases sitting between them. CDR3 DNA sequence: TGTGCCAGCAGCGTGGGCCACTATAATTCACCCCTCCACTTT. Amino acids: CASSVGHYNSPLHF.

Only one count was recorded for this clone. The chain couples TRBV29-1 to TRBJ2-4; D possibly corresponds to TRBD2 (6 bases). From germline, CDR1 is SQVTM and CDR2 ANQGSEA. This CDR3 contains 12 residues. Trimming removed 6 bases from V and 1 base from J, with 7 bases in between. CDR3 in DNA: TGCAGCGTGGAGGGTGCCAAAAACATTCAGTACTTC. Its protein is CSVEGAKNIQYF.

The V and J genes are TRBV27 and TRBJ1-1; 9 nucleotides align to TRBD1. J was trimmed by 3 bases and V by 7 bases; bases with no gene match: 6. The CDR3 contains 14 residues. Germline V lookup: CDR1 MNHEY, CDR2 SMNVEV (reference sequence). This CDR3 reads CASTTGGAYTEAFF. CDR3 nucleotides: TGTGCCAGCACTACAGGGGGCGCGTACACTGAAGCTTTCTTT.

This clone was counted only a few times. The CDR3, as DNA: TGTGCCAGCAGGAGACGGACTAGCGGGAACTACAATGAGCAGTTCTTC. Translated, it gives CASRRRTSGNYNEQFF. The genes are TRBV7-2 and TRBJ2-1; TRBD2 aligns across 12 bases. Germline V lookup: CDR1 SGHTA, CDR2 FQGNSA. V lost 6 bases and J lost 3; bases outside the gene matches: 6. CDR3 size: 16 residues.

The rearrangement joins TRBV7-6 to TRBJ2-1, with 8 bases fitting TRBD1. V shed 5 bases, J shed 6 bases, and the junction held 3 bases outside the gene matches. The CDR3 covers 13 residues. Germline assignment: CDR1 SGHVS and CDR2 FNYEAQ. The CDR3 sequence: CASSPGQVNEQFF. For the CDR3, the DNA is TGTGCCAGCAGCCCGGGACAGGTCAATGAGCAGTTCTTC.

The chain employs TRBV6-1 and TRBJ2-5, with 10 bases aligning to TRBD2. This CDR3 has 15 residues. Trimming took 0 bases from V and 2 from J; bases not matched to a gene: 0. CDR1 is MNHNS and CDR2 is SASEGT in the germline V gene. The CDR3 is CASSEASGGQETQYF. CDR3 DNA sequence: TGTGCCAGCAGTGAAGCTAGCGGGGGGCAAGAGACCCAGTACTTC.

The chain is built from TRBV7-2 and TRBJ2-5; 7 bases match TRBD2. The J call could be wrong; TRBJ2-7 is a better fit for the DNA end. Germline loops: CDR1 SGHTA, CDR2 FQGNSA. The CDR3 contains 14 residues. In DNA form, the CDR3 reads TGTGCCAGCAGGTCCCAGGGCGGGAGCTACGAGCAGTACTTC. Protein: CASRSQGGSYEQYF.

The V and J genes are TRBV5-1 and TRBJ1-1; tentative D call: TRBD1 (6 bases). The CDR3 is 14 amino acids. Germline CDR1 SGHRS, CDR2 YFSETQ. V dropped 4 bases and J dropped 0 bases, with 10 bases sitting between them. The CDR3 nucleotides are TGCGCCAGCAGCCAGGGGACGGTGAACACTGAAGCTTTCTTT. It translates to CASSQGTVNTEAFF.

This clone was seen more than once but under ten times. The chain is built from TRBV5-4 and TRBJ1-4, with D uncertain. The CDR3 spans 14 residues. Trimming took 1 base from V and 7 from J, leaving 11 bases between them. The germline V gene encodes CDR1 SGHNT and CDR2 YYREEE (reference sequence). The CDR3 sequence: CASSLLQPGEKLFF. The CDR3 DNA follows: TGTGCCAGCAGCTTGCTCCAGCCAGGTGAAAAACTGTTTTTT.

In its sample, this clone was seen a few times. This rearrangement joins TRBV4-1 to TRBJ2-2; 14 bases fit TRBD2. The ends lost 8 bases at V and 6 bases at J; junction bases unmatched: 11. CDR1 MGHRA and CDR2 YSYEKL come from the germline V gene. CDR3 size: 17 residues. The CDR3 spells CASGKTGLAGDAGELFF. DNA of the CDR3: TGCGCCAGCGGAAAAACGGGACTAGCGGGGGACGCCGGGGAGCTGTTTTTT.